This is a list of T cell receptor beta chains from one sample in a study of blood T cells in healthy people across ages. TCRdb redid the calling of the 5' RACE reads with MiXCR, one entry per CDR3 protein. This table holds 550,000 to 650,000 distinct CDR3 sequences, approximately 26% found once. The data also belong to a second study, concerning T cells of mothers and their children.

The specimen was blood. Receptor source: a boy aged 2-9 years in good health. Both conserved end residues are part of each CDR3. D genes are given only for firm matches.

>TRBJ1-6|TRBV7-2|.
CASSFTDNPSGSPLHF
>TRBJ2-2|TRBV20-1|.
CSAVDANTGELFF
>TRBJ2-5|TRBV4-2|.
CASSHTTALQETQYF
>TRBJ1-1|TRBV27|.
CASSLPFFRGNTEAFF
>TRBJ2-1|TRBV27|.
CASSFTGLEYNEQFF
>TRBJ1-2|TRBV7-3|.
CASSLTRGADYTF
>TRBJ2-7|TRBV5-1|TRBD2
CASSLVAAGGGFYEQYF
>TRBJ2-3|TRBV3-1|TRBD1
CASSRRQGAIDTQYF
>TRBJ2-2|TRBV29-1|TRBD2
CSVARLAGGLENTGELFF
>TRBJ2-3|TRBV6-2/TRBV6-3|.
CASREDGYTDTQYF
>TRBJ2-2|TRBV9|.
CASSLRGDGELFF
>TRBJ2-3|TRBV12-3/TRBV12-4|.
CASRLITDTQYF
>TRBJ1-4|TRBV6-2/TRBV6-3|.
CASSYSTSANEKLFF
>TRBJ2-3|TRBV20-1|TRBD2
CSARDLRGAGITDTQYF
>TRBJ2-7|TRBV5-1|.
CASSSSHGRAEQYF
>TRBJ2-1|TRBV24-1|TRBD2
CATSESERGGRFF
>TRBJ2-1|TRBV4-3|.
CASRQDPGKYRANEQFF
>TRBJ2-2|TRBV6-6|TRBD2
CASSTGLAGSTGELFF
>TRBJ2-1|TRBV7-2|TRBD2
CASSVLLGRGANEQFF
>TRBJ2-7|TRBV25-1|.
CASTGPQTPYEQYF
>TRBJ2-3|TRBV18|.
CASSLRVASTDTQYF
>.|TRBV7-2|TRBD2
CASSLSGLVGYEQYF
>TRBJ1-1|TRBV4-3|.
CASSRGRGAGTEAFF
>TRBJ2-2|TRBV9|.
CASSAGPNTGELFF
>TRBJ2-3|TRBV7-2|.
CASSFSRTQYF
>TRBJ1-2|TRBV30|TRBD1
CAWSTGGGYTF
>TRBJ2-2|TRBV3-1|.
CASSQASGELFF
>TRBJ2-5|TRBV12-3/TRBV12-4|TRBD1
CASSGQGAETQYF
>TRBJ1-3|TRBV4-2|.
CASSQGQTGNTIYF
>TRBJ2-3|TRBV7-2|TRBD2
CASSLKRGGTDTQYF
>TRBJ2-7|TRBV6-2/TRBV6-3|TRBD2
CASRTYRRSGTAGGGYEQYF
>TRBJ2-1|TRBV24-1|.
CATSSTRRGGNEQFF
>TRBJ2-1|TRBV7-2|TRBD1
CASRSRPGQGDNEQFF
>.|TRBV29-1|TRBD2
CSVDEVAGGSYNEQFF
>TRBJ2-3|TRBV7-9|.
CASSLPHGFSTDTQYF
>TRBJ1-2|TRBV4-3|.
CASSQEAAHRGYTF
>TRBJ1-2|TRBV10-3|.
CAISDDEYYGYTF
>TRBJ1-1|TRBV6-6|.
CASSYDGLNTEAFF
>TRBJ2-1|TRBV6-5|TRBD2
CASSYSSASGYNEQFF
>TRBJ2-1|TRBV7-2|.
CASSLVVNEQFF
>TRBJ2-3|TRBV5-1|TRBD2
CASSQNLAEYTDTQYF
>TRBJ2-7|TRBV30|TRBD2
CATVGSGRLEQYF